Each of the 8 T cell receptor beta chains below was sequenced from the same sample in a study of human T cells and chemical hapten exposure. Time point given: patch test 1, 2 weeks after DPC sensitization. Treatment indicated: therapeutic diphenylcyclopropenone sensitization with weekly scalp DPC. Each CDR3 protein is one row after TCRdb ran MiXCR on the RACE reads. Here the sample spans some 340,000 distinct CDR3 sequences, roughly 6.9% being singletons. The material sequenced was whole blood, taken in connection with sensitization to the hapten diphenylcyclopropenone (DPC). These receptors came from a woman aged 18-35 years with alopecia areata. Some clones in this sample may be carry-over from other donors' samples.

This chain joins TRBV5-1 and TRBJ1-1, with 8 bases identical to TRBD1. Trimming took 4 bases from V and 5 from J; bases not matched to a gene: 19. This CDR3 is 18 amino acids long. The germline gives CDR1 SGHRS, CDR2 YFSETQ. CDR3 region: CASSPGQGGLGGWTEAFF. The DNA for the CDR3 is TGCGCCAGCAGCCCTGGACAGGGAGGGCTTGGAGGTTGGACTGAAGCTTTCTTT.

V gene TRBV6-5 combines with J gene TRBJ2-7; TRBD1 is a possible D gene (6 bases). The CDR3 sequence is 13 residues long. Germline V gene data show CDR1 as MNHEY and CDR2 as SVGAGI. V was cut by 5 bases and J by 4 bases, with 12 bases left in between. CDR3 coding DNA: TGTGCCAGCAGTGGGGACACAAGGTACGAGCAGTACTTC. Its translation: CASSGDTRYEQYF.

This clonotype was seen a single time. V gene TRBV2 combines with J gene TRBJ1-3; D is undetermined. CDR3 length equals 15 residues. Germline V CDR1 and CDR2: SNHLY, FYNNEI. V lost 7 bases and J 0 bases, leaving 13 bases between the germline ends. The CDR3 bases are TGTGCCAGCACTCAGTCGGGTAACTCTGGAAACACCATATATTTT. This sequence encodes CASTQSGNSGNTIYF.

Ten or more counts support this clonotype. This sequence joins TRBV7-9 and TRBJ2-3; D is possibly TRBD1 (6 bases). The CDR3 is 15 residues long. V dropped 4 bases and J dropped 1 base, with 12 bases sitting between them. Germline CDR1 reads SEHNR; CDR2 reads FQNEAQ (reference sequence). Written as DNA, the CDR3 is TGTGCCAGCAGCTCTTGGGGGCCGGGCACAGATACGCAGTATTTT. This encodes CASSSWGPGTDTQYF.

This clonotype was seen a few times. This chain joins TRBV7-2 and TRBJ1-1; 7 bases align to TRBD1. Germline V CDR1 and CDR2: SGHTA, FQGNSA. The trim removed 4 bases at V and 5 bases at J, leaving 7 bases unmatched. This CDR3 contains 14 residues. DNA of the CDR3: TGTGCCAGCAGCTGGGCAGGGGGGTGGACTGAAGCTTTCTTT. Protein sequence: CASSWAGGWTEAFF.

V gene TRBV5-1 combines with J gene TRBJ2-2; D remains unclear. V lost 5 bases and J 1 base, leaving 9 bases between the germline ends. Germline CDR1 SGHRS, CDR2 YFSETQ. The CDR3 is 14 residues long. The CDR3 DNA reads as TGCGCCAGCAGTATGCCGGAGAACACCGGGGAGCTGTTTTTT. Encoded protein: CASSMPENTGELFF.

The table lists this clonotype with many counts. The chain carries TRBV6-6 and TRBJ2-1; TRBD2 aligns across 13 bases. This CDR3 has 18 amino acids. The V gene's germline CDR1 is MNHNY and CDR2 SVGAGI (reference sequence). After removal of 4 bases from V and 4 bases from J, the junction contained 10 bases not matched to a gene. The CDR3 DNA reads as TGTGCCAGCAGTTCCCATCCCGGACTAGCGGGGGAATACAATGAGCAGTTCTTC. It specifies CASSSHPGLAGEYNEQFF.

At least ten counts were recorded for this clonotype. The chain employs TRBV7-9 and TRBJ2-7, with 9 bases that match TRBD1. V was pared by 5 bases and J by 6 bases, with 5 bases of the junction left unmatched. Germline CDR1 is SEHNR and CDR2 is FQNEAQ (reference sequence). There are 13 residues in the CDR3. CDR3 sequence reads: CASSRGQGGEQYF. In DNA, the CDR3 is TGTGCCAGCAGCCGGGGACAGGGAGGCGAGCAGTACTTC. The variable domain in full, with the rest retrieved from reference TRBV7-9 and TRBJ2-7, is DTGVSQNPRHKITKRGQNVTFRCDPISEHNRLYWYRQTLGQGPEFLTYFQNEAQLEKSRLLSDRFSAERPKGSFSTLEIQRTEQGDSAMYLCASSRGQGGEQYFGPGTRLTVT.